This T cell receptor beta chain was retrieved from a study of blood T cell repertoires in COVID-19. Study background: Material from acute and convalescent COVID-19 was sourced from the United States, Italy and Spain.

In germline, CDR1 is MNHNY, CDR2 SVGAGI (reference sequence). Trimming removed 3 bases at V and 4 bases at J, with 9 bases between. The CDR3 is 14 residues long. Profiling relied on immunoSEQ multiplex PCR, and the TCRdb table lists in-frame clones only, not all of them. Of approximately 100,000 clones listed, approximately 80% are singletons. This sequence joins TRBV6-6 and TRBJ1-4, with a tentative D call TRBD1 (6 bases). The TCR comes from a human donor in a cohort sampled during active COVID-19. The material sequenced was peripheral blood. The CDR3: CASSYGRGNEKLFF. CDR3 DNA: TGTGCCAGCAGTTATGGCAGGGGTAATGAAAAACTGTTTTTT.